This TCR beta chain came from a study of CD8 T cells in Susac syndrome. Germline V gives CDR1 SGHTA, CDR2 FQGNSA. V dropped 5 bases and J dropped 4 bases, with 17 bases sitting between them. The CDR3 runs 15 residues. Random hexamers were used to reverse transcribe the RNA input (about 0.5 to 1 ug). TCRdb re-analysed the immunoSEQ multiplex PCR reads in MiXCR, keeping a single row per CDR3 protein. The data show some 160,000 distinct CDR3 sequences, 92% seen once. This chain joins TRBV7-2 and TRBJ1-2; possible D gene TRBD1, 6 bases. Sequenced: CD4+ T cells from PBMCs. This sequence originates from a human donor in good health. In DNA, the CDR3 is TGTGCCAGCAGCCTGGGGGGGGCTCCCTTCTATGGCTACACCTTC. Amino acids: CASSLGGAPFYGYTF.